Listed below are T cell receptor beta chains from one sample, sequenced in a study of CD8 T cells in Susac syndrome. MiXCR, applied by TCRdb to the immunoSEQ multiplex PCR reads, yields one record per CDR3 protein. The sample includes about 190,000 distinct CDR3 sequences, approximately 95% seen only once; the top ten take 0.16%. Sequenced input: CD8+ T cells from PBMCs. Source of these receptors: a human donor with Susac syndrome. The CDR3 runs from the conserved cysteine through the conserved F or W. Clone size is stated in some rows and not others, as once, few, many or a class when expanded.

cdr3_length,j_call,clone_size,v_call,cdr3_aa
13,TRBJ2-3,.,TRBV15,CATSNSSTDTQYF
12,TRBJ2-5,.,TRBV2,CASSTGWETQYF
12,TRBJ2-3,once,TRBV9,CASSALGDTQYF
12,TRBJ1-2,.,TRBV12-3/TRBV12-4,CASSFTGYGYTF
15,TRBJ2-1,.,TRBV5-1,CASSLKLAGRNEQFF
16,TRBJ1-1,.,TRBV29-1,CSVASLDREGTTEAFF
13,TRBJ2-7,.,TRBV27,CASSFTNTYEQYF
18,TRBJ2-3,.,TRBV7-9,CASSLVWLAGGPTDTQYF
16,TRBJ2-6,.,TRBV7-9,CASSLPTPSGANVLTF
16,TRBJ2-3,.,TRBV5-1,CASSLFSGYSTDTQYF
15,TRBJ2-5,.,TRBV19,CASSPRVSGQETQYF
16,TRBJ1-3,.,TRBV2,CASRRPGTIPGNTIYF
14,TRBJ2-2,.,TRBV9,CASSVEGETGELFF
16,TRBJ1-5,.,TRBV28,CASSLIGQGLNQPQHF
17,TRBJ2-3,.,TRBV3-1,CASSQAEILSSTDTQYF
15,TRBJ2-1,.,TRBV29-1,CSVAGLRLDDNEQFF
13,TRBJ2-7,.,TRBV13,CASQNTGTYEQYF
14,TRBJ2-1,once,TRBV29-1,CSVDPLTTYNEQFF
15,TRBJ2-5,.,TRBV4-1,CASSPRSENWETQYF
12,TRBJ2-7,.,TRBV29-1,CSVGLRLDEQYF
15,TRBJ2-3,.,TRBV9,CASSGASASTDTQYF
17,TRBJ1-5,once,TRBV27,CASSSGSGTTSNQPQHF
14,TRBJ1-3,.,TRBV10-2,CASSIGISGNTIYF
15,TRBJ2-1,.,TRBV29-1,CSVEFAQRSLNEQFF
14,TRBJ1-1,once,TRBV3-1,CASSHADRSTEAFF
15,TRBJ1-2,.,TRBV15,CATSRDRTLNYGYTF
13,TRBJ2-1,.,TRBV20-1,CSAKGRTYNEQFF
13,TRBJ1-1,.,TRBV15,CATSRDRNTEAFF
14,TRBJ2-5,.,TRBV19,CASSIRWNEETQYF
17,TRBJ2-1,.,TRBV13,CASSLRAPGLAGDEQFF
13,TRBJ2-3,once,TRBV10-2,CASSVLPTDTQYF
12,TRBJ1-1,.,TRBV13,CASSSRDTEAFF
19,TRBJ2-3,.,TRBV13,CASSSHTLAVSGDTDTQYF
15,TRBJ1-6,.,TRBV20-1,CSARDQGQINSPLHF
14,TRBJ2-2,.,TRBV30,CAWSTGIGTGELFF
14,TRBJ2-3,.,TRBV9,CASTAGTGTDTQYF
15,TRBJ1-1,.,TRBV5-1,CASSTRQTPATEAFF
17,TRBJ2-7,once,TRBV7-2,CASSLARFVRATNEQYF
18,TRBJ2-1,.,TRBV6-5,CASSSTGTSGRGYNEQFF
12,TRBJ1-6,.,TRBV12-3/TRBV12-4,CASSPLHSPLHF
14,TRBJ2-1,.,TRBV6-2/TRBV6-3,CASSGTGGNNEQFF
17,TRBJ2-6,.,TRBV3-1,CASSQGLWDSGANVLTF
15,TRBJ1-5,.,TRBV6-5,CASSSTGRSNQPQHF
14,TRBJ2-1,.,TRBV7-9,CASSDSGAHNEQFF